A single sample gave rise to the 26 T cell receptor beta chains below, sequenced in a study of beta chain features in type 1 diabetes. The study reverse transcribed the entire isolated RNA, so it sequenced expressed TCRB transcripts. Measured with immunoSEQ multiplex PCR; TCRdb has only the in-frame clones, and not every one. The table lists about 340,000 clones, 6.5% to 10% of them singletons. Sample: central memory CD4+ T cells from blood. All receptors come from a woman aged 18-29 years in good health.

This clone has only a few counts. The chain joins TRBV5-6 to TRBJ2-7; the match to TRBD1 covers 11 bases. J was trimmed by 4 bases and V by 4 bases; bases with no gene match: 7. The V gene's germline CDR1 is SGHDT and CDR2 YYEEEE. CDR3 length equals 15 residues. CDR3 DNA: TGTGCCAGCAGCGCCCGGGACAGGGGGGTGTACGAGCAGTACTTC. It specifies CASSARDRGVYEQYF.

The chain employs TRBV29-1 and TRBJ2-5; 7 bases map to TRBD2. The last part of the DNA fits TRBJ2-7 better; the J call may be wrong. CDR3 length equals 12 residues. Germline CDR1 SQVTM, CDR2 ANQGSEA. The CDR3 region has the DNA TGCAGCGTTGAGGGGAGGGACTACGAGCAGTACTTC. Protein product: CSVEGRDYEQYF.

The table lists this clone with many counts. The chain links TRBV7-8 to TRBJ2-1, with D hard to call. In germline, CDR1 is SGHVS, CDR2 FQNEAQ. Trimming took 2 bases from V and 9 from J, leaving 11 bases between them. The CDR3 length is 13 residues. The CDR3 sequence: CASSLLVEIEQFF. The CDR3 DNA is TGTGCCAGCAGCTTACTAGTAGAGATTGAGCAGTTCTTC.

This clone turned up a few times. The chain combines TRBV7-8 with TRBJ2-5; perhaps TRBD2 as D (7 bases). Trimming removed 1 base from V and 3 bases from J, with 12 bases in between. The CDR3 is 15 residues long. The germline CDR1 and CDR2 sequences are SGHVS and FQNEAQ. Written as DNA, the CDR3 is TGTGCCAGCAGCTTAGACACAGGGAGGGAAGAGACCCAGTACTTC. Translated, it gives CASSLDTGREETQYF.

This clone was seen many times. The CDR3 DNA sequence: TGCGCCAGCAGCTCCGGGACAGGGTCCTACAATGAGCAGTTCTTC. This encodes CASSSGTGSYNEQFF. The rearrangement links TRBV5-1 to TRBJ2-1, with 9 bases lining up with TRBD1. Per germline, CDR1 SGHRS and CDR2 YFSETQ. CDR3 length equals 15 residues. Trimming removed 3 bases from V and 1 base from J; junction bases left unmatched: 2.

This clone showed up just a few times. The rearrangement uses TRBV6-1 and TRBJ2-2; maybe TRBD1 (7 bases). This CDR3 is built from 15 residues. V was shortened by 7 bases and J by 4 bases, with 16 bases between the two germline ends. Germline V gene lookup returns CDR1 MNHNS and CDR2 SASEGT. The CDR3 DNA is TGTGCCAGCAAGAGGGGGCGGGACGGCACCGGGGAGCTGTTTTTT. Translation gives CASKRGRDGTGELFF.

This clone was found a few times. The J gene is TRBJ2-5, the V gene TRBV11-2; D assignment may be TRBD1 or TRBD2 (5 bases each). This CDR3 comprises 13 residues. CDR1 and CDR2 (germline): SGHAT, FQNNGV. Trimming removed 3 bases at V and 4 bases at J, with 9 bases between. CDR3 protein: CASSFGAAETQYF. In DNA form, the CDR3 reads TGTGCCAGCAGCTTCGGGGCAGCAGAGACCCAGTACTTC. The entire variable domain, with the rest obtained from reference TRBV11-2 and TRBJ2-5, is as follows: EAGVAQSPRYKIIEKRQSVAFWCNPISGHATLYWYQQILGQGPKLLIQFQNNGVVDDSQLPKDRFSAERLKGVDSTLKIQPAKLEDSAVYLCASSFGAAETQYFGPGTRLLVL.

This clone has more than one count but fewer than ten. This chain uses TRBV18 with TRBJ1-5; D unresolved. V lost 4 bases and J lost 0, with 7 bases in between. Germline CDR1 reads KGHSH; CDR2 reads LQKENI. CDR3 length equals 14 residues. This CDR3 is CASSQGNSNQPQHF. The CDR3 nucleotides read TGTGCCAGCTCACAGGGAAATAGCAATCAGCCCCAGCATTTT.

On this clone itself: Other DNA variants within this sample encode the same CDR3. This chain joins TRBV28 and TRBJ2-3, with D unresolved. CDR1 and CDR2 from the germline V gene are MDHEN and SYDVKM. The V end was cut by 5 bases, the J end by 9 bases, with 12 bases between. The CDR3 sequence is 12 residues long. The CDR3, as DNA: TGTGCCAGCAGTCTCCTCGCTGACACGCAGTATTTT. Protein product: CASSLLADTQYF.

This chain joins TRBV11-2 and TRBJ2-7, with no clear D. This CDR3 comprises 17 residues. Per the germline V gene, CDR1 is SGHAT and CDR2 is FQNNGV. Trimming took off 2 bases at V and 1 base at J, with 18 bases between the two ends. CDR3 residues: CASSLRVFADQSYEQYF. CDR3 in DNA: TGTGCCAGCAGCTTAAGAGTTTTTGCGGATCAATCCTACGAGCAGTACTTC.

This rearrangement joins TRBV7-8 to TRBJ1-5; D is ambiguous. The germline V gene encodes CDR1 SGHVS and CDR2 FQNEAQ. With 2 bases removed from V and 2 bases from J, the gap between germline ends came to 13 bases. This CDR3 has 16 amino acids. CDR3 nucleotides: TGTGCCAGCAGCTTAACACGTGCTTTCGGCAATCAGCCCCAGCATTTT. Protein product: CASSLTRAFGNQPQHF.

There are a few counts of this clone. The rearrangement links TRBV7-2 to TRBJ2-3; D is possibly TRBD1 or TRBD2 (5 bases each). The germline V gene has CDR1 SGHTA and CDR2 FQGNSA. This CDR3 has 16 residues. V was trimmed by 8 bases and J by 2 bases, leaving 20 bases between them. In DNA, the CDR3 is TGTGCCAGCCGACGGGGACGGGGTGCCACCACAGATACGCAGTATTTT. The encoded protein is CASRRGRGATTDTQYF.

This clone was seen many times. V and J are TRBV10-3 and TRBJ2-7; the D is unclear. V lost 2 bases and J 1 base, leaving 12 bases between the germline ends. The CDR3 is 15 residues long. The germline CDR1 and CDR2 sequences are ENHRY and SYGVKD. Written as DNA, the CDR3 is TGTGCCATCAGTGAGCTGCAGCTTCCGTCCTACGAGCAGTACTTC. The encoded protein is CAISELQLPSYEQYF.

V is TRBV20-1 and J is TRBJ2-3; D unresolved. This CDR3 has 11 residues. The V gene's germline CDR1 is DFQATT and CDR2 SNEGSKA (reference sequence). V was cut by 4 bases and J by 9 bases, with 11 bases left in between. CDR3 in DNA: TGCAGTGCTACTGAGGAGACAACGCAGTATTTT. It translates to CSATEETTQYF.

This clone has only a few counts. V and J are TRBV6-5 and TRBJ2-6; D unclear. CDR1 is MNHEY and CDR2 is SVGAGI in the germline V gene. V shed 1 base and J shed 0 bases, with 4 bases lying between them. The CDR3 covers 15 residues. The CDR3 reads CASSYFTSGANVLTF. DNA for the CDR3: TGTGCCAGCAGTTACTTCACCTCTGGGGCCAACGTCCTGACTTTC.

The table lists this clone with a few counts. V and J are TRBV7-2 and TRBJ2-7; TRBD2 aligns across 9 bases. Trimming took 5 bases from V and 0 from J; bases not matched to a gene: 8. CDR3 length: 16 amino acids. Germline V lookup: CDR1 SGHTA, CDR2 FQGNSA. The DNA for the CDR3 is TGTGCCAGCAGCCCACCGGGACTAGCCCTCTCCTACGAGCAGTACTTC. Translated: CASSPPGLALSYEQYF.

The gene calls are TRBV14 and TRBJ2-1; 7 bases align to TRBD2. The germline gives CDR1 SGHDN, CDR2 FVKESK. The J segment lost 1 base and the V segment lost 2 bases, leaving 5 bases of the junction unmatched. CDR3 length equals 16 residues. The CDR3 region has the DNA TGTGCCAGCAGCCAACACGCGGGAGTTTCCTACAATGAGCAGTTCTTC. Translating gives CASSQHAGVSYNEQFF.

The sample holds many counts of this clone. J is TRBJ2-3 and V is TRBV7-3, with 8 bases lining up with TRBD1. V lost 3 bases, J lost 2 bases, and 7 bases stayed unmatched. The CDR3 contains 16 residues. The V gene's germline CDR1 is SGHTA and CDR2 FQGTGA. The CDR3 protein is CASSFSGGQVTDTQYF. The CDR3 bases are TGTGCCAGCAGCTTTTCCGGGGGACAGGTCACAGATACGCAGTATTTT.

This clone turned up a few times. This chain links TRBV19 with TRBJ2-3; perhaps D is TRBD1 or TRBD2 (5 bases each). Germline values: CDR1 LNHDA, CDR2 SQIVND (reference sequence). The CDR3 length is 16 residues. Between the trimmed V and J ends, which lost 6 bases and 6 bases, there was a span of 22 bases. For the CDR3, the DNA is TGTGCCAGTAGCACCAACGGGGCAGGGCCTGAGGATACGCAGTATTTT. Translating gives CASSTNGAGPEDTQYF.

The chain employs TRBV5-4 and TRBJ2-2, with 10 positions matching TRBD1. The CDR3 consists of 18 residues. J gave up 4 bases and V 2 bases, and 11 bases lay outside the gene matches. Germline lookup yields CDR1 SGHNT and CDR2 YYREEE (reference sequence). CDR3 region: CASSLFTGTGVGTGELFF. CDR3 bases: TGTGCCAGCAGCTTATTTACCGGGACAGGGGTTGGCACCGGGGAGCTGTTTTTT.

This clone has just a few counts. The chain employs TRBV7-6 and TRBJ1-1; D remains ambiguous. The CDR3 has 14 residues. V was cut by 7 bases and J by 3 bases, with 15 bases left in between. From germline, CDR1 is SGHVS and CDR2 FNYEAQ. CDR3 sequence: CASTRSPLDTEAFF. As DNA, the CDR3 is TGTGCCAGCACCCGATCACCACTGGACACTGAAGCTTTCTTT.

The chain links TRBV4-2 to TRBJ2-7; D is uncertain. The CDR3 totals 14 residues. V shed 1 base and J shed 0 bases, with 7 bases lying between them. Germline-derived CDR1 and CDR2 are LGHNA and YNFKEQ. The DNA of the CDR3 is TGTGCCAGCAGCCAAGGTTGGGGCTCCTACGAGCAGTACTTC. Translated: CASSQGWGSYEQYF.

This clone was seen a few times. V and J are TRBV4-2 and TRBJ1-1, with a tentative D call TRBD1 (5 bases). Per germline, CDR1 LGHNA and CDR2 YNFKEQ. Trimming cost V 1 base and J 3 bases, with 6 bases left between them. CDR3 length: 13 amino acids. CDR3: CASSQVRDTEAFF. CDR3 DNA sequence: TGTGCCAGCAGCCAAGTCAGGGACACTGAAGCTTTCTTT.

The rearrangement joins TRBV7-9 to TRBJ2-2; D ambiguous. Germline CDR1 SEHNR, CDR2 FQNEAQ (reference sequence). The CDR3 runs 18 residues. Trimming removed 1 base from V and 1 base from J, with 16 bases in between. CDR3 coding DNA: TGTGCCAGCAGCTTAGGATATTTCGTCGGACGGAACACCGGGGAGCTGTTTTTT. Its protein product is CASSLGYFVGRNTGELFF.

This clone was seen repeatedly, ten times or more. J is TRBJ1-5 and V is TRBV7-9, with D unclear. V gave up 0 bases and J gave up 4 bases, with 7 bases separating them. Germline V lookup: CDR1 SEHNR, CDR2 FQNEAQ (reference sequence). The CDR3 covers 14 residues. The CDR3 here is CASSLASENQPQHF. The CDR3, as DNA: TGTGCCAGCAGCTTAGCTTCAGAAAATCAGCCCCAGCATTTT.

This clone was recorded a few times. The rearrangement joins TRBV10-3 to TRBJ2-1; D not certain. CDR1 and CDR2 (germline): ENHRY, SYGVKD. V was shortened by 9 bases and J by 0 bases, with 12 bases between the two germline ends. CDR3 length: 14 residues. The CDR3 reads CAIRSLSSYNEQFF. CDR3 DNA sequence: TGTGCCATACGTAGTCTAAGCTCCTACAATGAGCAGTTCTTC.